Shown below are 20 T cell receptor beta chains from a single sample sequenced in a study of CD8+ T cells in alopecia areata. Extraction of RNA preceded its reverse transcription into cDNA, which served as the sequencing template. Data came from immunoSEQ multiplex PCR; TCRdb stores just in-frame clones and leaves some out. The sample includes about 180,000 clones, about 51% of them seen just once. Treatment meaning: oral pan-JAK inhibitor, 5-10 mg twice daily. This specimen consisted of CD8+ T cells sorted from blood, obtained between weeks 51 and 54, from a patient treated with tofacitinib. The receptor set was obtained from a human donor with alopecia areata.

This clone was observed a few times. The V and J genes are TRBV19 and TRBJ2-1; 9 bases match TRBD2. In germline, CDR1 is LNHDA, CDR2 SQIVND (reference sequence). Trimming took 3 bases from V and 5 from J; bases not matched to a gene: 5. CDR3 size: 15 residues. The CDR3 DNA sequence: TGTGCCAGTAGTATCATAGCGGGGGACAACAATGAGCAGTTCTTC. Translation: CASSIIAGDNNEQFF.

V gene TRBV5-1 combines with J gene TRBJ2-5, with TRBD1 matching 7 bases. This CDR3 has 17 amino acids. Germline-derived CDR1 and CDR2 are SGHRS and YFSETQ. V lost 2 bases to trimming and J lost 7 bases; unmatched junction nucleotides: 17. This chain's CDR3 is CASSFEPRDSEWGTQYF. The CDR3 DNA reads as TGCGCCAGCAGCTTCGAACCCAGGGACAGTGAATGGGGGACCCAGTACTTC.

V usage is TRBV29-1 and J usage is TRBJ1-2; D remains ambiguous. Trimming removed 6 bases from V and 2 bases from J, with 16 bases in between. CDR3 size: 14 residues. The germline V gene encodes CDR1 SQVTM and CDR2 ANQGSEA. CDR3 sequence: CSVHSPRTNYGYTF. The CDR3 nucleotides read TGCAGCGTCCATAGCCCCCGGACCAACTATGGCTACACCTTC.

In nucleotides, the CDR3 is TGTGCCAGCAGCCAAGATCAGGGGGCCACAGATACGCAGTATTTT. Its translation is CASSQDQGATDTQYF. The rearrangement links TRBV4-2 to TRBJ2-3, with 8 bases fitting TRBD1. The CDR3 spans 15 residues. The germline V gene encodes CDR1 LGHNA and CDR2 YNFKEQ. V was pared by 0 bases and J by 2 bases, with 1 base of the junction left unmatched.

J is TRBJ2-1 and V is TRBV20-1; TRBD1 aligns across 7 bases. Germline V gene data show CDR1 as DFQATT and CDR2 as SNEGSKA (reference sequence). The V and J ends lost 3 bases and 13 bases, in that order; junction bases with no gene match: 6. The CDR3 is 11 amino acids. CDR3 sequence reads: CSASSQGDQFF. The DNA of the CDR3 is TGCAGTGCTAGTTCCCAGGGGGACCAGTTCTTC.

The chain recombines TRBV13 with TRBJ2-7; D is unresolved. The CDR3 sequence is 13 residues long. Germline V gives CDR1 PRHDT, CDR2 FYEKMQ (reference sequence). V shed 3 bases and J shed 0 bases, with 6 bases lying between them. The CDR3 protein is CASSFGSSYEQYF. CDR3 nucleotides: TGTGCCAGCAGCTTCGGTAGCTCCTACGAGCAGTACTTC.

On this clone itself: This could be a read error, since a much larger clone is one nucleotide away. The V gene is TRBV5-6, the J gene TRBJ1-2; D unresolved. The V end was cut by 0 bases, the J end by 4 bases, with 10 bases between. This CDR3 contains 14 residues. The germline V gene encodes CDR1 SGHDT and CDR2 YYEEEE. The CDR3 is CASSLEGPPYGYTF. CDR3 coding DNA: TGTGCCAGCAGCTTGGAAGGACCCCCCTATGGCTACACCTTC.

V usage is TRBV4-3 and J usage is TRBJ1-1; D gene uncertain. In germline, CDR1 is LGHNA, CDR2 YSLEER. CDR3 length: 12 amino acids. V dropped 11 bases and J dropped 6 bases, with 16 bases sitting between them. DNA for the CDR3: TGCGCCCCGGGAAAGGTGAAGCCTGAAGCTTTCTTT. Translating it yields CAPGKVKPEAFF.

This clone was picked up a small number of times. The gene calls are TRBV18 and TRBJ2-7; D may be TRBD1 (6 bases). Trimming took 1 base from V and 0 from J, leaving 16 bases between them. The germline gives CDR1 KGHSH, CDR2 LQKENI. The CDR3 has 17 residues. The CDR3 sequence is CASSPREGDRYSYEQYF. In DNA form, the CDR3 reads TGTGCCAGCTCACCACGGGAAGGAGACAGGTACTCCTACGAGCAGTACTTC.

The chain combines TRBV6-5 with TRBJ2-7; D is uncertain. The germline V gene has CDR1 MNHEY and CDR2 SVGAGI. The V gene lost 6 bases and the J gene lost 3 bases, with 18 bases spanning the gap. The CDR3 spans 15 residues. This CDR3 reads CASSTPSQGLYEQYF. DNA of the CDR3: TGTGCCAGCAGCACACCGTCCCAAGGGCTCTACGAGCAGTACTTC.

CDR3 loop: CASSIVGQVQPQHF. The CDR3 DNA sequence: TGTGCCAGTAGTATAGTGGGACAGGTTCAGCCCCAGCATTTT. The chain combines TRBV19 with TRBJ1-5; 8 nucleotides agree with TRBD1. The V and J ends lost 1 base and 6 bases, in that order; junction bases with no gene match: 2. From germline, CDR1 is LNHDA and CDR2 SQIVND (reference sequence). The CDR3 length is 14 residues.

This clone was recorded a few times. The chain joins TRBV27 to TRBJ1-1; 8 bases fit TRBD1. The germline V gene has CDR1 MNHEY and CDR2 SMNVEV (reference sequence). J was trimmed by 6 bases and V by 5 bases; bases with no gene match: 11. This CDR3 region has 15 residues. In DNA form, the CDR3 reads TGTGCCAGCAGTAGCGGGACAGGCGTTTTTGCTGAAGCTTTCTTT. Its translation is CASSSGTGVFAEAFF.

This chain connects TRBV5-1 to TRBJ2-3, with 11 bases matching TRBD2. V was clipped by 4 bases and J by 4 bases; unmatched bases: 5. Germline values: CDR1 SGHRS, CDR2 YFSETQ. The CDR3 sequence is 15 residues long. For the CDR3, the DNA is TGCGCCAGCAGCCTGACTAGCGGGGCCCCAGATACGCAGTATTTT. Amino acid sequence: CASSLTSGAPDTQYF.

The J gene is TRBJ1-1, the V gene TRBV5-6; D not resolved. V shed 2 bases and J shed 7 bases, with 12 bases lying between them. The CDR3 is 13 amino acids. The germline CDR1 and CDR2 sequences are SGHDT and YYEEEE. The DNA for the CDR3 is TGTGCCAGCAGCTTTGCAGAAACCGTTGAAGCTTTCTTT. Encoded protein: CASSFAETVEAFF.

V gene TRBV6-1 combines with J gene TRBJ2-5, with 9 bases matching TRBD2. The germline V gene has CDR1 MNHNS and CDR2 SASEGT. CDR3 size: 15 residues. J was trimmed by 1 base and V by 3 bases; bases with no gene match: 3. CDR3 residues: CASSEASGVQETQYF. DNA of the CDR3: TGTGCCAGCAGTGAGGCTAGCGGGGTCCAAGAGACCCAGTACTTC.

The chain carries TRBV21-1 and TRBJ2-7. TRBV21-1 is described as a pseudogene. This CDR3 is 15 amino acids long. The CDR3 bases are TGTGCCAGCAGCAAACCGCGGACGGAAACCTACGAGCAGTACTTC. It encodes CASSKPRTETYEQYF.

The chain recombines TRBV15 with TRBJ1-5; D is undetermined. The CDR3 spans 17 residues. Germline values: CDR1 LNHNV, CDR2 YYDKDF (reference sequence). The V end lost 0 bases, the J end lost 4 bases, and 16 bases lay between the germline ends. The CDR3 DNA sequence: TGTGCCACCAGCAGAGAGATAGGCAGCCGAAGGAATCAGCCCCAGCATTTT. As protein: CATSREIGSRRNQPQHF.

V usage is TRBV4-1 and J usage is TRBJ1-1; D gene ambiguous. Trimming took 2 bases from V and 11 from J, leaving 9 bases between them. This CDR3 region has 11 residues. Looked up from germline, CDR1 is MGHRA and CDR2 is YSYEKL. In DNA form, the CDR3 reads TGCGCCAGCAGCCAAAATGGAGGGGCTTTCTTT. Amino acids: CASSQNGGAFF.

This clone was seen only a few times. This rearrangement joins TRBV27 to TRBJ2-1; no definite D call. The CDR3 has 17 residues. V gave up 2 bases and J gave up 7 bases, with 21 bases separating them. From germline, CDR1 is MNHEY and CDR2 SMNVEV (reference sequence). This CDR3 is CASSLDPGTILVNEQFF. As DNA, the CDR3 is TGTGCCAGCAGTTTAGACCCAGGCACTATACTTGTAAATGAGCAGTTCTTC.

The rearrangement joins TRBV27 to TRBJ2-3, with no clear D. V shed 0 bases and J shed 0 bases, with 4 bases lying between them. Germline CDR1 and CDR2: MNHEY and SMNVEV (reference sequence). The CDR3 totals 14 residues. In DNA form, the CDR3 reads TGTGCCAGCAGTTTATCGGTCAGCACAGATACGCAGTATTTT. This gives the protein CASSLSVSTDTQYF.